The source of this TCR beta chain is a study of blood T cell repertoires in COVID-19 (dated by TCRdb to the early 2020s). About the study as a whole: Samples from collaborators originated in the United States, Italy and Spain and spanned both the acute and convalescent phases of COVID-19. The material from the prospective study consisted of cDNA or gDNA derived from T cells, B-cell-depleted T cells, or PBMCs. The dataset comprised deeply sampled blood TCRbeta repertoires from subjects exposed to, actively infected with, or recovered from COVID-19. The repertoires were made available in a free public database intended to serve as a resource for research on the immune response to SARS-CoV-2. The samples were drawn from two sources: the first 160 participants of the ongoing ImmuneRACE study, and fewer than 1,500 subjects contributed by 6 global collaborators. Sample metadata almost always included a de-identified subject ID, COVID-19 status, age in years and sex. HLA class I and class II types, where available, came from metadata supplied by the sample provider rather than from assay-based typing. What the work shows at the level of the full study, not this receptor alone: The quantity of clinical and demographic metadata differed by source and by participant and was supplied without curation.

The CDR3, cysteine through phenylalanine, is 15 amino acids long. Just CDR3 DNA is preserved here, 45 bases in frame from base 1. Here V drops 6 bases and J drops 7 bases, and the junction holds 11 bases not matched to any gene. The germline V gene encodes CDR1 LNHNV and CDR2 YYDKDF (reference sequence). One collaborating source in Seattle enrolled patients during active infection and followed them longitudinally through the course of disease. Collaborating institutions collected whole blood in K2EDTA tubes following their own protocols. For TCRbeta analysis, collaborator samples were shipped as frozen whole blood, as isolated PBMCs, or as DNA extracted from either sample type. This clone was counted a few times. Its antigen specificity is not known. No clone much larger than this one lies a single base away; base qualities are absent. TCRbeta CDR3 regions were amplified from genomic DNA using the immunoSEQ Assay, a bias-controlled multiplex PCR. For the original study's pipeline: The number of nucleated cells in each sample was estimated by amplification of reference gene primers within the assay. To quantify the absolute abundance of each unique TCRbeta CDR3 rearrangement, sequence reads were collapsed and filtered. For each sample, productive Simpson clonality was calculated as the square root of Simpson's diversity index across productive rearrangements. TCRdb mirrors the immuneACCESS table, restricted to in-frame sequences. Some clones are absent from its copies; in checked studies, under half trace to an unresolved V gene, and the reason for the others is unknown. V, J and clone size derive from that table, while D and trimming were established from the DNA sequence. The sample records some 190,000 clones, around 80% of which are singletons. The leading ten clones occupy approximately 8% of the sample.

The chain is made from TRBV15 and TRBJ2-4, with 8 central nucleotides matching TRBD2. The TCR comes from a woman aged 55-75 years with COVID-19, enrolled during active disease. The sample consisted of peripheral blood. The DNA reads TGTGCCACCAGTCGGGGGGGGCAGGGAACGAACATTCAGTACTTC. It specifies CATSRGGQGTNIQYF.